Presented here are 20 T cell receptor beta chains from one specimen sequenced in a study of vaccination effects on CD4 cells after COVID-19. Profiled with immunoSEQ multiplex PCR; TCRdb holds only in-frame clones, not every one. The repertoire includes approximately 47,000 clones, about 70% of them detected once, and around 6.7% sits in the top ten. The authors isolated CD4+ T cells after around nine days of culture. Either the BNT162b2 or mRNA-1273 vaccine was given to participants in two doses. No antigen has been assigned to these receptors. The source was CD4+ T cells from PBMCs cultured without peptide, collected after COVID-19 vaccination. The receptors derive from a human donor who received a COVID-19 vaccine.

A single count supports this clone. CDR3 amino acids: CASSLTADSGTTYEQYF. CDR3 in DNA: TGTGCCAGCAGCCTAACCGCCGATAGCGGGACAACCTACGAGCAGTACTTC. V usage is TRBV13 and J usage is TRBJ2-7, with 8 bases identical to TRBD2. CDR1 and CDR2 (germline): PRHDT, FYEKMQ (reference sequence). V lost 5 bases to trimming and J lost 2 bases; unmatched junction nucleotides: 14. The CDR3 covers 17 residues.

CDR3 sequence: CASSLEGPETQYF. The CDR3 nucleotides are TGTGCCAGCAGCTTGGAGGGCCCCGAGACCCAGTACTTC. This chain uses TRBV5-5 with TRBJ2-5; no clear D gene. Trimming stripped 0 bases from V and 5 bases from J, with 8 bases between. From germline, CDR1 is SGHKS and CDR2 YYEKEE (reference sequence). This CDR3 region has 13 residues.

Comments on this clone: A read error may produce the germline difference seen at one junction end. J is TRBJ1-5 and V is TRBV5-4; 8 bases map to TRBD1. The germline V gene has CDR1 SGHNT and CDR2 YYREEE (reference sequence). CDR3 length: 15 residues. The CDR3 nucleotides read TGTGCCAGCAGCACGGGACAGGATAGAAATCTGCCCCAGCATTTT. It is translated as CASSTGQDRNLPQHF.

The J gene is TRBJ2-7, the V gene TRBV2; 8 bases are a match to TRBD1. After removal of 6 bases from V and 12 bases from J, the junction contained 19 bases not matched to a gene. Germline V gives CDR1 SNHLY, CDR2 FYNNEI. The CDR3 covers 15 residues. In DNA form, the CDR3 reads TGTGCCAGCAGAACGGTCCCCCGGACAGGGATGAAATCGTACTTC. Encoded protein: CASRTVPRTGMKSYF.

V is TRBV4-2 and J is TRBJ1-6; a possible D gene is TRBD1 (5 bases). Per the germline V gene, CDR1 is LGHNA and CDR2 is YNFKEQ. This CDR3 region has 16 residues. Between the trimmed V and J ends, which lost 0 bases and 0 bases, there was a span of 6 bases. The CDR3 loop reads CASSQDRDSYNSPLHF. The CDR3 coding sequence is TGTGCCAGCAGCCAAGACAGGGACTCCTATAATTCACCCCTCCACTTT.

The J gene is TRBJ1-2, the V gene TRBV6-5; tentative D call: TRBD1 (6 bases). V shed 3 bases and J shed 3 bases, with 11 bases lying between them. Germline values: CDR1 MNHEY, CDR2 SVGAGI. This CDR3 has 14 amino acids. This CDR3 reads CASSYYGQHYGYTF. The DNA for the CDR3 is TGTGCCAGCAGTTATTACGGACAGCACTATGGCTACACCTTC.

This clone was counted once. This rearrangement joins TRBV6-6 to TRBJ1-1; D perhaps matches TRBD1 (6 bases). Germline CDR1 MNHNY, CDR2 SVGAGI (reference sequence). The CDR3 runs 18 residues. Between the trimmed V and J ends, which lost 6 bases and 0 bases, there was a span of 23 bases. The CDR3 protein is CASRRSQGAIPMNTEAFF. The CDR3 DNA reads TGTGCCAGCAGACGATCACAGGGAGCAATCCCCATGAACACTGAAGCTTTCTTT.

The V and J genes are TRBV18 and TRBJ1-5, with D hard to call. The CDR3 length is 15 residues. CDR1 is KGHSH and CDR2 is LQKENI in the germline V gene. V lost 4 bases and J lost 7, with 17 bases in between. The CDR3 DNA reads as TGTGCCAGCTCACAGGGTCGCGGTAGCGGGCAGCCCCAGCATTTT. As protein: CASSQGRGSGQPQHF.

This chain connects TRBV5-1 to TRBJ1-1; no definite D call. V dropped 2 bases and J dropped 5 bases, with 13 bases sitting between them. Germline loops: CDR1 SGHRS, CDR2 YFSETQ. CDR3 length: 14 amino acids. The CDR3 DNA is TGCGCCAGCAGCTTAGGGATGGGGAGGACTGAAGCTTTCTTT. Translating it yields CASSLGMGRTEAFF.

The chain combines TRBV7-2 with TRBJ1-1, with TRBD1 matching 7 bases. The CDR3 has 15 residues. V gave up 0 bases and J gave up 0 bases; unmatched junction bases: 1. Germline values: CDR1 SGHTA, CDR2 FQGNSA. The CDR3 spells CASSLAQGVNTEAFF. In DNA, the CDR3 is TGTGCCAGCAGCTTAGCCCAGGGGGTGAACACTGAAGCTTTCTTT.

The chain is built from TRBV7-2 and TRBJ2-2; weak D call: TRBD1 (5 bases). The V end was cut by 1 base, the J end by 4 bases, with 13 bases between. The CDR3 has 16 amino acids. Germline values: CDR1 SGHTA, CDR2 FQGNSA. CDR3 residues: CASSLVASRGTGELFF. The DNA of the CDR3 is TGTGCCAGCAGCTTAGTAGCTAGTAGGGGCACCGGGGAGCTGTTTTTT. Together with reference TRBV7-2 and TRBJ2-2, the CDR3 gives the full variable domain: GAGVSQSPSNKVTEKGKDVELRCDPISGHTALYWYRQSLGQGLEFLIYFQGNSAPDKSGLPSDRFSAERTGGSVSTLTIQRTQQEDSAVYLCASSLVASRGTGELFFGEGSRLTVL.

This clone came up once. J is TRBJ1-1 and V is TRBV10-3; 8 bases agree with TRBD1. CDR3 length equals 13 residues. Germline CDR1 is ENHRY and CDR2 is SYGVKD. J lost 5 bases, V lost 6 bases, and 5 bases had no gene match. CDR3: CAIRRQGRTEAFF. The CDR3 DNA reads as TGTGCCATCAGACGACAGGGGCGGACTGAAGCTTTCTTT.

The chain recombines TRBV5-1 with TRBJ2-7; 7 positions agree with TRBD1. The length of the CDR3 is 16 residues. Trimming at V came to 7 bases and at J to 7 bases, leaving 20 bases not matched to a gene. Per the germline V gene, CDR1 is SGHRS and CDR2 is YFSETQ. CDR3 in DNA: TGCGCCAGCTACCAAGCTCCGGGACAGAAGGGCTATGAGCAGTACTTC. Its protein product is CASYQAPGQKGYEQYF.

J is TRBJ2-7 and V is TRBV5-6; 9 positions match TRBD1. The J segment lost 4 bases and the V segment lost 5 bases, leaving 7 bases of the junction unmatched. Germline-derived CDR1 and CDR2 are SGHDT and YYEEEE. The CDR3 length is 14 residues. CDR3 sequence (DNA): TGTGCCAGCAGTCATCCGGGACAGGGATACGAGCAGTACTTC. As protein: CASSHPGQGYEQYF.

This clone was counted a few times. V and J are TRBV5-1 and TRBJ2-3; maybe TRBD2 (5 bases). V dropped 1 base and J dropped 4 bases, with 19 bases sitting between them. CDR3 length: 17 amino acids. Per germline, CDR1 SGHRS and CDR2 YFSETQ. The CDR3 DNA reads as TGCGCCAGCAGCTTGCCCCCGGACTGGTGGAATGCAGATACGCAGTATTTT. It specifies CASSLPPDWWNADTQYF.

This clone was counted a single time. The chain joins TRBV10-3 to TRBJ2-4, with a weak D call TRBD1 (6 bases). CDR1 is ENHRY, CDR2 SYGVKD, per germline. This CDR3 is 15 amino acids long. Trimming cost V 4 bases and J 8 bases, with 18 bases left between them. CDR3 region: CAISAEQGGRDIQYF. In DNA, the CDR3 is TGTGCCATCAGTGCCGAACAGGGTGGTAGAGACATTCAGTACTTC.

The CDR3 DNA is TGTGCCAGCAAGTATGAGGGGAATAGCAATCAGCCCCAGCATTTT. It encodes CASKYEGNSNQPQHF. The V and J genes are TRBV6-5 and TRBJ1-5; D is perhaps TRBD1 (5 bases). Trimming took off 7 bases at V and 0 bases at J, with 13 bases between the two ends. The CDR3 has 15 amino acids. From germline, CDR1 is MNHEY and CDR2 SVGAGI.

The V gene is TRBV2, the J gene TRBJ1-2, with a tentative D call TRBD1 (5 bases). Germline CDR1 and CDR2: SNHLY and FYNNEI. The CDR3 is 14 residues long. Trimming cost V 8 bases and J 2 bases, with 15 bases left between them. CDR3 in DNA: TGTGCCAGCCCCCAGGGTTCCACGAACTATGGCTACACCTTC. Protein product: CASPQGSTNYGYTF.

The V and J genes are TRBV9 and TRBJ2-3; 10 nucleotides line up with TRBD2. The CDR3 is 17 amino acids. V lost 4 bases, J lost 0 bases, and 8 bases stayed unmatched. Germline loops: CDR1 SGDLS, CDR2 YYNGEE. The CDR3 bases are TGTGCCAGCAGCCTAGCGGGGGTATCTACTAGCACAGATACGCAGTATTTT. Its protein product is CASSLAGVSTSTDTQYF.

The chain is built from TRBV7-8 and TRBJ2-1; TRBD1 is a possible D gene (6 bases). CDR1 is SGHVS and CDR2 is FQNEAQ in the germline V gene. Trimming took off 5 bases at V and 4 bases at J, with 18 bases between the two ends. The CDR3 extends over 16 amino acids. The chain's CDR3 is CASSPLQGIFYNEQFF. The CDR3 DNA follows: TGTGCCAGCAGCCCCTTACAGGGTATCTTTTACAATGAGCAGTTCTTC.